These T cell receptor beta chains were read from a single sample in a study of identical twins. TCRdb redid the calling of the 5' RACE reads with MiXCR, one entry per CDR3 protein. The sample shows about 660,000 distinct CDR3 sequences, 8.6% of them seen only once. The same data also went into a second study, on yellow fever vaccine responses in identical twins.

The sequenced sample was PBMCs. The receptor source for this set is a woman between 18 and 29 years old in good health. CDR3s include the opening cysteine and the closing phenylalanine or tryptophan. Each record gives: V gene, J gene, D gene, clone size, CDR3 DNA, CDR3 protein. The D gene is left open where the match is weak. The size entry is marked missing in some rows and otherwise reads once, few, many or a size class.

V gene: TRBV20-1; J gene: TRBJ2-7; D gene: TRBD1; clone size: NA; CDR3 DNA: TGCAGTGCTAACGGACAGGGGGCTAAAGAGCAGTACTTC; CDR3 protein: CSANGQGAKEQYF
V gene: TRBV7-9; J gene: TRBJ2-3; D gene: TRBD1; clone size: many; CDR3 DNA: TGTGCCAGCAGCTTCGCCCGGGACAGGGTAACAGATACGCAGTATTTT; CDR3 protein: CASSFARDRVTDTQYF
V gene: TRBV7-6; J gene: TRBJ2-1; D gene: NA; clone size: few; CDR3 DNA: TGTGCCAGCAGCTTAGCCATATGGGGGGACAACAATGAGCAGTTCTTC; CDR3 protein: CASSLAIWGDNNEQFF
V gene: TRBV3-1; J gene: TRBJ2-2; D gene: TRBD2; clone size: many; CDR3 DNA: TGTGCCAGCAGCCAGCGGGGGAGTCTAGCGGGAAGAACCGGGGAGCTGTTTTTT; CDR3 protein: CASSQRGSLAGRTGELFF
V gene: TRBV5-3; J gene: TRBJ2-3; D gene: NA; clone size: NA; CDR3 DNA: TGTGCCAGGGGCCCTGGGCTGGTTTGCACAGATACGCAGTATTTT; CDR3 protein: CARGPGLVCTDTQYF
V gene: TRBV6-5; J gene: TRBJ1-2; D gene: NA; clone size: many; CDR3 DNA: TGTGCCAGCAGTTACTCGAAAGGGCAGGGAAGTGGCTACACCTTC; CDR3 protein: CASSYSKGQGSGYTF
V gene: TRBV12-3/TRBV12-4; J gene: TRBJ2-2; D gene: NA; clone size: few; CDR3 DNA: TGTGCCAGCAGTCCGATCCTAGGGCAGGGAATCGCCGGGGAGCTGTTTTTT; CDR3 protein: CASSPILGQGIAGELFF
V gene: TRBV28; J gene: TRBJ2-1; D gene: TRBD1; clone size: NA; CDR3 DNA: TGTGCCAGCCGCCTGACAGGGCCCTCCGATACGAATGAGCAGTTCTTC; CDR3 protein: CASRLTGPSDTNEQFF
V gene: TRBV11-2; J gene: TRBJ2-7; D gene: NA; clone size: few; CDR3 DNA: TGTGCCAGCAGCTTAGCGGGAATAGGCTTGGAGCAGTACTTC; CDR3 protein: CASSLAGIGLEQYF
V gene: TRBV6-2/TRBV6-3; J gene: TRBJ2-2; D gene: TRBD1; clone size: NA; CDR3 DNA: TGTGCCAGCAGCCTGGGACAGTTCCGCGACACCGGGGAGCTGTTTTTT; CDR3 protein: CASSLGQFRDTGELFF
V gene: TRBV6-1; J gene: TRBJ1-3; D gene: TRBD1; clone size: once; CDR3 DNA: TGTGCCAGCACCCCCAGGGGGCCTGGAAACACCATATATTTT; CDR3 protein: CASTPRGPGNTIYF
V gene: TRBV19; J gene: TRBJ2-4; D gene: TRBD1; clone size: once; CDR3 DNA: TGTGCCAGTAGTACGACAGGGGTAGCCAAAAACATTCAGTACTTC; CDR3 protein: CASSTTGVAKNIQYF
V gene: TRBV19; J gene: TRBJ2-1; D gene: NA; clone size: few; CDR3 DNA: TGTGCCAGTATCCCCCATAAGGGGGTCACCGTCAATGAGCAGTTCTTC; CDR3 protein: CASIPHKGVTVNEQFF
V gene: TRBV7-9; J gene: TRBJ2-1; D gene: TRBD2; clone size: NA; CDR3 DNA: TGTGCCAGCAGCTTACTCGGGGCTAGCGGGAGGTCAGTTAATGAGTTCTTC; CDR3 protein: CASSLLGASGRSVNEFF
V gene: TRBV29-1; J gene: TRBJ2-1; D gene: NA; clone size: few; CDR3 DNA: TGCAGCGTTGAAGACCGATTACACAATGAGCAGTTCTTC; CDR3 protein: CSVEDRLHNEQFF
V gene: TRBV7-8; J gene: TRBJ2-1; D gene: NA; clone size: few; CDR3 DNA: TGTGCCAGTGCGAGCGGAAAGAGCTCCTACAATGAGCAGTTCTTC; CDR3 protein: CASASGKSSYNEQFF
V gene: TRBV24-1; J gene: TRBJ2-5; D gene: NA; clone size: NA; CDR3 DNA: TGTGCCACCGGACGGGAGCAAGGGACCCAGTACTTC; CDR3 protein: CATGREQGTQYF
V gene: TRBV9; J gene: TRBJ2-7; D gene: TRBD2; clone size: NA; CDR3 DNA: TGTGCCAGCAGCGCTCTGACTAGCGGATCCGAGCAGTACTTC; CDR3 protein: CASSALTSGSEQYF
V gene: TRBV7-9; J gene: TRBJ2-1; D gene: TRBD2; clone size: many; CDR3 DNA: TGTGCCAGCAGCTTCACTAGCGGGTACAATGAGCAGTTCTTC; CDR3 protein: CASSFTSGYNEQFF
V gene: TRBV20-1; J gene: TRBJ2-1; D gene: TRBD2; clone size: NA; CDR3 DNA: TGCAGTGCTACTGGACTAGCGGGGGCCAATGAGCAGTTCTTC; CDR3 protein: CSATGLAGANEQFF
V gene: TRBV11-1; J gene: TRBJ2-3; D gene: TRBD2; clone size: NA; CDR3 DNA: TGTGCCAGCAGCTTCTCGGCCAGACTAGCGGGGGGGCCCCCAGATACGCAGTATTTT; CDR3 protein: CASSFSARLAGGPPDTQYF
V gene: TRBV9; J gene: TRBJ2-2; D gene: NA; clone size: NA; CDR3 DNA: TGTGCCAGCAGCCCCCGAGGGGGGGTCGGGGAGCTGTTTTTT; CDR3 protein: CASSPRGGVGELFF
V gene: TRBV27; J gene: TRBJ2-7; D gene: NA; clone size: many; CDR3 DNA: TGTGCCAGCGCGTATGAACAGGGAGCCTACGAGCAGTACTTC; CDR3 protein: CASAYEQGAYEQYF
V gene: TRBV29-1; J gene: TRBJ2-5; D gene: NA; clone size: many; CDR3 DNA: TGCAGCGTCGGCAGACACTCAGGACTTGCCGAAGAGACCCAGTACTTC; CDR3 protein: CSVGRHSGLAEETQYF
V gene: TRBV5-6; J gene: TRBJ1-6; D gene: TRBD1; clone size: many; CDR3 DNA: TGTGCCAGCACATACAGGGGGCGAGAGATCCACTTT; CDR3 protein: CASTYRGREIHF
V gene: TRBV11-1; J gene: TRBJ2-5; D gene: TRBD1; clone size: many; CDR3 DNA: TGTGCCAGCAGCCATCCCCTTGAGACAGGGGAGTACCAAGAGACCCAGTACTTC; CDR3 protein: CASSHPLETGEYQETQYF
V gene: TRBV5-8; J gene: TRBJ2-7; D gene: NA; clone size: few; CDR3 DNA: TGTGCCAGCAGCTTGGGAGCCGGGGTCAACGAGCAGTACTTC; CDR3 protein: CASSLGAGVNEQYF
V gene: TRBV15; J gene: TRBJ2-7; D gene: NA; clone size: NA; CDR3 DNA: TGTGCCACCAGCAGAGACTTTCGGGTCCACGAGCAGTACTTC; CDR3 protein: CATSRDFRVHEQYF
V gene: TRBV4-3; J gene: TRBJ2-2; D gene: TRBD2; clone size: NA; CDR3 DNA: TGCGCCAGCAGCCAAGATCGGACTAGATCTACCGGGGAGCTGTTTTTT; CDR3 protein: CASSQDRTRSTGELFF
V gene: TRBV12-3/TRBV12-4; J gene: TRBJ1-6; D gene: TRBD1; clone size: few; CDR3 DNA: TGTGCCAGCAGACGTGGACAGGGTAATTCACCCCTCCACTTT; CDR3 protein: CASRRGQGNSPLHF
V gene: TRBV7-3; J gene: TRBJ2-3; D gene: NA; clone size: many; CDR3 DNA: TGTGCCAGCAGCTCGGGGGTTAGCACAGATACGCAGTATTTT; CDR3 protein: CASSSGVSTDTQYF
V gene: TRBV28; J gene: TRBJ2-5; D gene: NA; clone size: few; CDR3 DNA: TGTGCCAGCACCTCTAGACAGCAAGAGACCCAGTACTTC; CDR3 protein: CASTSRQQETQYF
V gene: TRBV20-1; J gene: TRBJ2-4; D gene: NA; clone size: NA; CDR3 DNA: TGCAGTGCTAGAGATTGGGACATCATTCAGTACTTC; CDR3 protein: CSARDWDIIQYF
V gene: TRBV6-2/TRBV6-3; J gene: TRBJ2-7; D gene: TRBD2; clone size: NA; CDR3 DNA: TGTGCCAGCAGTTACTCGCCTAGCGGGAGTAGGGTGTACTTC; CDR3 protein: CASSYSPSGSRVYF
V gene: TRBV5-5; J gene: TRBJ2-1; D gene: TRBD2; clone size: many; CDR3 DNA: TGTGCCAGCAGCACCTCGACTAGCGGGAGGAAGTCCTACAATGAGCAGTTCTTC; CDR3 protein: CASSTSTSGRKSYNEQFF
V gene: TRBV12-3/TRBV12-4; J gene: TRBJ1-5; D gene: NA; clone size: NA; CDR3 DNA: TGTGCCAGCAGTTTAAATTTGGGGGGTAATCAGCCCCAGCATTTT; CDR3 protein: CASSLNLGGNQPQHF
V gene: TRBV12-3/TRBV12-4; J gene: TRBJ1-1; D gene: NA; clone size: few; CDR3 DNA: TGTGCCAGCACCCCGGGAAAGGGGCTAAACACTGAAGCTTTCTTT; CDR3 protein: CASTPGKGLNTEAFF
V gene: TRBV6-2/TRBV6-3; J gene: TRBJ2-7; D gene: TRBD1; clone size: few; CDR3 DNA: TGTGCCAGCCTCCGTGAGGACAGGACCTACGAGCAGTACTTC; CDR3 protein: CASLREDRTYEQYF
V gene: TRBV14; J gene: TRBJ2-7; D gene: TRBD2; clone size: few; CDR3 DNA: TGTGCCAGCAGCCAAGTGTCTAGCGGGAAATCCGAGCAGTACTTC; CDR3 protein: CASSQVSSGKSEQYF
V gene: TRBV6-1; J gene: TRBJ2-3; D gene: TRBD2; clone size: few; CDR3 DNA: TGTGCCAGCCCTCCTTCCGGGACTAGCGGCACAGATACGCAGTATTTT; CDR3 protein: CASPPSGTSGTDTQYF
V gene: TRBV3-1; J gene: TRBJ2-6; D gene: NA; clone size: few; CDR3 DNA: TGTGCCAGCAGGCAGGGGTTCTCTGGGGCCAACGTCCTGACTTTC; CDR3 protein: CASRQGFSGANVLTF
V gene: TRBV5-6; J gene: TRBJ2-5; D gene: NA; clone size: NA; CDR3 DNA: TGTGCCAGCAGGTTAAGACAGGGGACAGCGGGGCAAGAGTCCCAGTACTTC; CDR3 protein: CASRLRQGTAGQESQYF
V gene: TRBV12-3/TRBV12-4; J gene: TRBJ2-7; D gene: NA; clone size: few; CDR3 DNA: TGTGCCAGCAGTTCAAACCGGGGCTATTACTACGAGCAGTACTTC; CDR3 protein: CASSSNRGYYYEQYF
V gene: TRBV5-5; J gene: TRBJ1-4; D gene: TRBD1; clone size: NA; CDR3 DNA: TGTGCCAGCAGCGGAGGGGACAGCGGAAAACTGTTTTTT; CDR3 protein: CASSGGDSGKLFF
V gene: TRBV3-1; J gene: TRBJ1-1; D gene: NA; clone size: NA; CDR3 DNA: TGTGCCAGCAGCCAAGATCGCGGGGTTTCGAACACTGAAGCTTTCTTT; CDR3 protein: CASSQDRGVSNTEAFF
V gene: TRBV15; J gene: TRBJ2-1; D gene: NA; clone size: few; CDR3 DNA: TGTGCCACCAGCAGAGACCGGGCAGCCGGCAATGAGCAGTTCTTC; CDR3 protein: CATSRDRAAGNEQFF
V gene: TRBV11-2; J gene: TRBJ2-5; D gene: NA; clone size: many; CDR3 DNA: TGTGCCAGCAGCTTAGTCTCGGACGGTGCGAGAGGGACCCAGTACTTC; CDR3 protein: CASSLVSDGARGTQYF
V gene: TRBV28; J gene: TRBJ2-7; D gene: NA; clone size: few; CDR3 DNA: TGTGCCAGCAGAAGAACCTTCTCCTACGAGCAGTACTTC; CDR3 protein: CASRRTFSYEQYF
V gene: TRBV7-9; J gene: TRBJ2-3; D gene: NA; clone size: many; CDR3 DNA: TGTGCCAGCAGCCCCTCGGGACGGGAGCAGTATTTT; CDR3 protein: CASSPSGREQYF
V gene: TRBV24-1; J gene: TRBJ2-2; D gene: TRBD1; clone size: many; CDR3 DNA: TGTGCCGCCGGGACAGGGGCCCCCGGGGAGCTGTTTTTT; CDR3 protein: CAAGTGAPGELFF
V gene: TRBV20-1; J gene: TRBJ2-5; D gene: NA; clone size: few; CDR3 DNA: TGCAGTGCCCATTATCGAGGTCGAGAGACCCAGTACTTC; CDR3 protein: CSAHYRGRETQYF
V gene: TRBV5-1; J gene: TRBJ2-5; D gene: TRBD2; clone size: many; CDR3 DNA: TGCGCCAGCAGCGCAGCGGGGGGATTCCAAGAGACCCAGTACTTC; CDR3 protein: CASSAAGGFQETQYF
V gene: TRBV18; J gene: TRBJ2-7; D gene: NA; clone size: NA; CDR3 DNA: TGTGCCAGCTCACCACGTCGACAGGACATATACGAGCAGTACTTC; CDR3 protein: CASSPRRQDIYEQYF
V gene: TRBV2; J gene: TRBJ2-1; D gene: NA; clone size: few; CDR3 DNA: TGTGCCAGCAGGACGGACTTCCCGGGAGTTTACAATGAGCAGTTCTTC; CDR3 protein: CASRTDFPGVYNEQFF
V gene: TRBV6-1; J gene: TRBJ2-7; D gene: NA; clone size: NA; CDR3 DNA: TGTGCCAGCAGTCCCCCCCCATTGGCAGGGGCCTACGAGCAGTACTTC; CDR3 protein: CASSPPPLAGAYEQYF
V gene: TRBV14; J gene: TRBJ1-5; D gene: NA; clone size: many; CDR3 DNA: TGTGCCAGCAGCCAAGGGGGGGGAAATCAGCCCCAGCATTTT; CDR3 protein: CASSQGGGNQPQHF
V gene: TRBV7-2; J gene: TRBJ2-1; D gene: NA; clone size: few; CDR3 DNA: TGTGCCAGCAGCTTATTGAGGGGTAGGGAATGGAATGAGCAGTTCTTC; CDR3 protein: CASSLLRGREWNEQFF
V gene: TRBV7-2; J gene: TRBJ2-7; D gene: NA; clone size: NA; CDR3 DNA: TGTGCCAGCGGGCCAGAAGCGGCATCCTACGAGCAGTACTTC; CDR3 protein: CASGPEAASYEQYF
V gene: TRBV11-3; J gene: TRBJ1-5; D gene: NA; clone size: NA; CDR3 DNA: TGTGCCAGCAGCTTAGGGAGGCTGGGGGGGAATAGCAATCAGCCCCAGCATTTT; CDR3 protein: CASSLGRLGGNSNQPQHF
V gene: TRBV11-2; J gene: TRBJ2-3; D gene: NA; clone size: NA; CDR3 DNA: TGTGCCAGCAGCCGCCCTATCGAGTTTAGCACAGATACGCAGTATTTT; CDR3 protein: CASSRPIEFSTDTQYF